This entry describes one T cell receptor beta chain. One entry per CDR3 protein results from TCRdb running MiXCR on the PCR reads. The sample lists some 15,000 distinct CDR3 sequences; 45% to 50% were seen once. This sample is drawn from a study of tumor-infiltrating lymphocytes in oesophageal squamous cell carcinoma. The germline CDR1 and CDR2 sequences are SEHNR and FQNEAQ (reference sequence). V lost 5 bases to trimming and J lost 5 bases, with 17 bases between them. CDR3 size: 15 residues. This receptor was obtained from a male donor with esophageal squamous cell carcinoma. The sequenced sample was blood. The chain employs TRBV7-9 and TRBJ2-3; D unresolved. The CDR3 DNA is TGTGCCAGCAGCCCCGGAGACGACCTTAAAGATACGCAGTATTTT. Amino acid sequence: CASSPGDDLKDTQYF.